Listed here is a single T cell receptor (beta chain). Germline-derived CDR1 and CDR2 are SNHLY and FYNNEI. Trimming stripped 7 bases from V and 1 base from J, with 8 bases between. This CDR3 region has 14 residues. This record comes from a study of blood T cell repertoires in COVID-19. Per the original data handling: Amplification of reference gene primers provided the estimated nucleated cell counts. Only in-frame clones appear in the TCRdb table, and some are missing; sequencing was by immunoSEQ multiplex PCR. V and J calls and clone size are copied from that table; D and trimming were computed from the DNA. Seen here are 170,000 or so clones, 85% to 90% observed once, and the top ten hold roughly 0.9%.

The sample consisted of peripheral blood. This clonotype was sampled from a woman between 18 and 29 years old who had recovered from COVID-19. The chain has TRBV2 and TRBJ2-6; no clear D gene. The CDR3 nucleotides read TGTGCCAGCACCACAGTATCTGGGGCCAACGTCCTGACTTTC. Translating gives CASTTVSGANVLTF.